The rows below give T cell receptor beta chains drawn from one sample of a study of CD4+ T cells in melanoma. The method was immunoSEQ multiplex PCR; TCRdb's version includes in-frame clones alone and lacks a portion of them. Counted here are roughly 15,000 clones, more than 70% occurring once; the ten biggest clones make up more than 10%. Sequenced: cells from a culture (not recorded whether cultured in vitro). Receptor source: a human donor with melanoma. Each CDR3 is given with its conserved first and last residue. Each record gives: clone size, J gene, V gene, CDR3 protein. Rows may omit the clone size; those that give it use once, few, many or a size class.

abundance: NA
j_gene: TRBJ1-1
v_gene: TRBV6-1
CDR3aa: CATRAQEF

abundance: NA
j_gene: TRBJ2-3
v_gene: TRBV2
CDR3aa: CASRWGGRNTQYF

abundance: NA
j_gene: TRBJ2-3
v_gene: TRBV5-1
CDR3aa: CASSLMGAESTDTQYF

abundance: NA
j_gene: TRBJ2-2
v_gene: TRBV30
CDR3aa: CAWSSGADAGELFF

abundance: NA
j_gene: TRBJ1-1
v_gene: TRBV5-4
CDR3aa: CASSLVDLEGMRAEAFF

abundance: NA
j_gene: TRBJ2-2
v_gene: TRBV6-5
CDR3aa: CASRAPGRNTGELFF

abundance: NA
j_gene: TRBJ1-6
v_gene: TRBV5-6
CDR3aa: CASSLGQKSSPLHF

abundance: once
j_gene: TRBJ2-5
v_gene: TRBV5-1
CDR3aa: CASSAGTSGARTQYF

abundance: NA
j_gene: TRBJ2-1
v_gene: TRBV13
CDR3aa: CASSGLRAPGVNEQFF

abundance: NA
j_gene: TRBJ2-2
v_gene: TRBV6-4
CDR3aa: CASGTGITGELFF

abundance: NA
j_gene: TRBJ2-3
v_gene: TRBV2
CDR3aa: CASSRSGGYTDTQYF

abundance: few
j_gene: TRBJ2-2
v_gene: TRBV7-8
CDR3aa: CASSTGQVGTGELFF

abundance: NA
j_gene: TRBJ1-5
v_gene: TRBV30
CDR3aa: CAWSVGTVGNQPQHF

abundance: NA
j_gene: TRBJ1-2
v_gene: TRBV5-1
CDR3aa: CASSLDRVAYGYTF

abundance: NA
j_gene: TRBJ1-1
v_gene: TRBV4-1
CDR3aa: CASSQQGQGKRLNTEAFF

abundance: NA
j_gene: TRBJ1-1
v_gene: TRBV6-5
CDR3aa: CASRFTRTTEAFF

abundance: few
j_gene: TRBJ1-2
v_gene: TRBV6-5
CDR3aa: CATKGDRGYTF

abundance: NA
j_gene: TRBJ2-1
v_gene: TRBV11-1
CDR3aa: CASSSGTITTYNEQFF

abundance: NA
j_gene: TRBJ2-1
v_gene: TRBV11-2
CDR3aa: CASSSDRYYNEQFF

abundance: NA
j_gene: TRBJ2-7
v_gene: TRBV16
CDR3aa: CASSQSHGGSYEQYF

abundance: once
j_gene: TRBJ2-5
v_gene: TRBV10-1
CDR3aa: CASSEGGGETQYF

abundance: few
j_gene: TRBJ1-5
v_gene: TRBV7-8
CDR3aa: CASSFRGSNQPQHF

abundance: medium-sized
j_gene: TRBJ1-6
v_gene: TRBV7-9
CDR3aa: CASSQGQGFYNSPLHF

abundance: NA
j_gene: TRBJ2-7
v_gene: TRBV2
CDR3aa: CASSVPLAYEQYF

abundance: NA
j_gene: TRBJ1-1
v_gene: TRBV25-1
CDR3aa: CASSGVFGGGSPEAFF